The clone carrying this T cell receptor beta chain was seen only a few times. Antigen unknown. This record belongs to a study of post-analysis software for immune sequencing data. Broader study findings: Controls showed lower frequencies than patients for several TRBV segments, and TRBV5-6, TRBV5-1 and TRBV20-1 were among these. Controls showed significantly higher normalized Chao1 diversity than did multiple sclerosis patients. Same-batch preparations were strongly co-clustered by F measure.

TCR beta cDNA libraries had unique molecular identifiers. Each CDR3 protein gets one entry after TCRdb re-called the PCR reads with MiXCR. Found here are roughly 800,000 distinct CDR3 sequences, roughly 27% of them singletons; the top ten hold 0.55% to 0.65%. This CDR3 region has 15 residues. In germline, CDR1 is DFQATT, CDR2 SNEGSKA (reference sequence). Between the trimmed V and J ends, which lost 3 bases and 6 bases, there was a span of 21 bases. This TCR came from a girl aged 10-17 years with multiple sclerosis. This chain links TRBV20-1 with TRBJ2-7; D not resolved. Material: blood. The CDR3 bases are TGCAGTGCTAGGCCTCGGGCCCCTTTTGTCCGCGAGCAGTACTTC. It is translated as CSARPRAPFVREQYF.